Following are 4 T cell receptor beta chains from one sample sequenced in a study of T cells in Graves' hyperthyroidism and ophthalmopathy. It was RNA transcripts that yielded the amplified TCR beta CDR3 regions. TCR CDR3 regions were first amplified by RT-PCR with HTBI primers. TCRdb redid the calling of the multiplex PCR reads with MiXCR, one entry per CDR3 protein. The data show about 400,000 distinct CDR3 sequences, over 11% seen once. Sequences were obtained from blood. These receptors were collected from a man aged 45-65 years with Graves' ophthalmopathy.

The V and J genes are TRBV15 and TRBJ2-6; TRBD1 matches 11 bases. V gave up 0 bases and J gave up 0 bases; unmatched junction bases: 4. Germline loops: CDR1 LNHNV, CDR2 YYDKDF (reference sequence). CDR3 length equals 19 residues. Written as DNA, the CDR3 is TGTGCCACCAGCAGAGACCGGGACAGGGGGAGCTCTGGGGCCAACGTCCTGACTTTC. Its translation is CATSRDRDRGSSGANVLTF. Full variable domain (missing parts from reference TRBV15 and TRBJ2-6): DAMVIQNPRYQVTQFGKPVTLSCSQTLNHNVMYWYQQKSSQAPKLLFHYYDKDFNNEADTPDNFQSRRPNTSFCFLDIRSPGLGDTAMYLCATSRDRDRGSSGANVLTFGAGSRLTVL.

Comments on this clonotype: A read error may explain this, as a much larger clone is one base away. The CDR3 ends on some other residue instead of the conserved phenylalanine or tryptophan, so this is likely a read error. This chain connects TRBV3-1 to TRBJ2-1; 7 nucleotides match TRBD2. V was clipped by 7 bases and J by 4 bases; unmatched bases: 7. The CDR3 contains 14 residues. Germline CDR1 is LGHDT and CDR2 is YNNKEL (reference sequence). Here the CDR3 reads CASTTSGIYNEQFL. For the CDR3, the DNA is TGTGCCAGCACCACCAGCGGGATATACAATGAGCAGTTCCTC.

The gene calls are TRBV7-2 and TRBJ2-5; 14 nucleotides match TRBD2. The CDR3 covers 18 residues. V shed 5 bases, J shed 2 bases, and the junction held 10 bases outside the gene matches. CDR1 and CDR2 from the germline V gene are SGHTA and FQGNSA. CDR3 coding DNA: TGTGCCAGCAGCGCACCGGGACTAGCGGGAGTAGAACAAGAGACCCAGTACTTC. It translates to CASSAPGLAGVEQETQYF.

This clonotype was seen many times. The chain uses TRBV28 and TRBJ2-7; D uncertain. The V gene's germline CDR1 is MDHEN and CDR2 SYDVKM. The CDR3 loop spans 16 amino acids. Deletions cut 6 bases from V and 3 bases from J, with 21 bases between. CDR3 in amino acids: CASSLPTREPFYEQYF. CDR3 nucleotides: TGTGCCAGCAGCCTACCAACAAGGGAACCCTTCTACGAGCAGTACTTC. Variable domain in full (rest from reference TRBV28 and TRBJ2-7): DVKVTQSSRYLVKRTGEKVFLECVQDMDHENMFWYRQDPGLGLRLIYFSYDVKMKEKGDIPEGYSVSREKKERFSLILESASTNQTSMYLCASSLPTREPFYEQYFGPGTRLTVT.